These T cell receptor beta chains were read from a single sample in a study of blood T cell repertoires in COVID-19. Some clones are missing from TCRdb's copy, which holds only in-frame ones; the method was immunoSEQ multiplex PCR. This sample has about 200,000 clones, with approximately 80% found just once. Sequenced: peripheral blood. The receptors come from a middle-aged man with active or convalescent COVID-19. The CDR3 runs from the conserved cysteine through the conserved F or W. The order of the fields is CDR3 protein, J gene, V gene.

CATSSSLDRNTGELFF,TRBJ2-2,TRBV15
CASSYSWAGGRSYEQYF,TRBJ2-7,TRBV6-2/TRBV6-3
CASSPRVAVSGNTIYF,TRBJ1-3,TRBV5-8
CASSPRGGLSSYNEQFF,TRBJ2-1,TRBV4-3
CASRSGGYGYTF,TRBJ1-2,TRBV28
CASSEFRVPPETQYF,TRBJ2-5,TRBV6-1
CASSLVGTGAGELFF,TRBJ1-4,TRBV7-8
CASSVAANGGGNTIYF,TRBJ1-3,TRBV9
CASSSDSGGTSYNEQFF,TRBJ2-1,TRBV11-2
CASSHSGGTGELFF,TRBJ2-2,TRBV28
CASSSGVDRVNTEAFF,TRBJ1-1,TRBV7-3
CASSRTGVGGEQYF,TRBJ2-7,TRBV6-2/TRBV6-3
CSANDRALDQPQHF,TRBJ1-5,TRBV20-1
CASSLRGGRASGANVLTF,TRBJ2-6,TRBV7-2
CASSYSGVATDTQYF,TRBJ2-3,TRBV6-5
CASSWGRGLRNSPLHF,TRBJ1-6,TRBV28
CASSQIGTLYNEQFF,TRBJ2-1,TRBV4-2
CASSLGTGVLNTEAFF,TRBJ1-1,TRBV5-1
CASSLGPGQGDTEAFF,TRBJ1-1,TRBV28
CASSSRAGSGETQYF,TRBJ2-5,TRBV28
CASSRGTGEEPQHF,TRBJ1-5,TRBV28
CASSLSRDRPNYGYTF,TRBJ1-2,TRBV27
CASSLDTGANVLTF,TRBJ2-6,TRBV7-6
CASSLARGPGGEKLFF,TRBJ1-4,TRBV7-9
CASSQGQSGYQPQHF,TRBJ1-5,TRBV4-1
CATSALADTDTQYF,TRBJ2-3,TRBV10-3
CASSVGQGNTEAFF,TRBJ1-1,TRBV9
CASSPGQGRGLGNTIYF,TRBJ1-3,TRBV10-2
CASSLDPGTGVNEQFF,TRBJ2-1,TRBV5-1
CASSATSVSYEQYF,TRBJ2-7,TRBV9
CASSPTDRAQLTDTQYF,TRBJ2-3,TRBV6-6
CASRAVNTEAFF,TRBJ1-1,TRBV6-5
CASSQSLSGRVDMTDTQYF,TRBJ2-3,TRBV4-3
CASSADRVGGYTF,TRBJ1-2,TRBV7-8
CASRDRGHNEQFF,TRBJ2-1,TRBV19
CASSLGTGLSTDTQYF,TRBJ2-3,TRBV7-3
CASSTTGYTEAFF,TRBJ1-1,TRBV19
CASTQGAGQPQHF,TRBJ1-5,TRBV2
CASSLRRENSPLHF,TRBJ1-6,TRBV7-2
CASSPLTDRAEAFF,TRBJ1-1,TRBV18
CASSVGTGLNSPLHF,TRBJ1-6,TRBV4-1
CASSLGAGGTDTQYF,TRBJ2-3,TRBV9
CASSPGLAISADTQYF,TRBJ2-3,TRBV7-2
CASSAGQTNYGYTF,TRBJ1-2,TRBV5-1
CASSLYPGELNEKLFF,TRBJ1-4,TRBV3-1/TRBV3-2
CASSQGGTGLNRGNQPQHF,TRBJ1-5,TRBV18
CAIRNTGNTEAFF,TRBJ1-1,TRBV10-3
CASSFPQAGQDYGYTF,TRBJ1-2,TRBV28
CASKAIIGDTEAFF,TRBJ1-1,TRBV2
CASSWTGETQYF,TRBJ2-5,TRBV5-6
CASSPGLAGAGELFF,TRBJ2-2,TRBV7-9
CASSEAGGDGEQFF,TRBJ2-1,TRBV2
CASRPAGDSTDTQYF,TRBJ2-3,TRBV5-1
CASSHTLQGRGEKLFF,TRBJ1-4,TRBV4-1
CAGWGEGPGDTQYF,TRBJ2-3,TRBV2